This TCR beta chain emerged from a study of blood T cell repertoires in COVID-19. Study context: COVID-19 samples collected from the United States, Italy and Spain covered acute and convalescent phases. Sources were T cells, B-cell-depleted T cells, or PBMCs; the material itself was cDNA or gDNA.

The table came from immunoSEQ multiplex PCR; TCRdb's copy has only in-frame clones and leaves some out. The sample holds around 200,000 clones; roughly four fifths are singletons and the top ten take approximately 6.5%. The CDR3 extends over 14 amino acids. J was trimmed by 6 bases and V by 5 bases; bases with no gene match: 5. From germline, CDR1 is MNHEY and CDR2 SMNVEV (reference sequence). The TCR was taken from a woman between 40 and 50 years old with acute or convalescent COVID-19. This chain uses TRBV27 with TRBJ2-2, with TRBD2 matching over 8 bases. Sample: peripheral blood. The CDR3 DNA sequence: TGTGCCAGCAGTGGCGGACTAGCCCCCGGGGAGCTGTTTTTT. Translating it yields CASSGGLAPGELFF.